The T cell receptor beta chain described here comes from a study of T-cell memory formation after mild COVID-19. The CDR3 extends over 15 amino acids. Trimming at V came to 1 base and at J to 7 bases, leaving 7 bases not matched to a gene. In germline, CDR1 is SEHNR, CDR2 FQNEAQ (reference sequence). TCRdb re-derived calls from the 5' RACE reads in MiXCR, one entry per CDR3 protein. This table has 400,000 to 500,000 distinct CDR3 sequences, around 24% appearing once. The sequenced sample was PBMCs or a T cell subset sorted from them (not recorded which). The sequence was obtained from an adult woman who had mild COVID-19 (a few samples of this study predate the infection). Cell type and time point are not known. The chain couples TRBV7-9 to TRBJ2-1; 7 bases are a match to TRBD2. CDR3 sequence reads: CASSLGLAHRNEQFF. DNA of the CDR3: TGTGCCAGCAGCTTAGGACTAGCCCACAGGAATGAGCAGTTCTTC.